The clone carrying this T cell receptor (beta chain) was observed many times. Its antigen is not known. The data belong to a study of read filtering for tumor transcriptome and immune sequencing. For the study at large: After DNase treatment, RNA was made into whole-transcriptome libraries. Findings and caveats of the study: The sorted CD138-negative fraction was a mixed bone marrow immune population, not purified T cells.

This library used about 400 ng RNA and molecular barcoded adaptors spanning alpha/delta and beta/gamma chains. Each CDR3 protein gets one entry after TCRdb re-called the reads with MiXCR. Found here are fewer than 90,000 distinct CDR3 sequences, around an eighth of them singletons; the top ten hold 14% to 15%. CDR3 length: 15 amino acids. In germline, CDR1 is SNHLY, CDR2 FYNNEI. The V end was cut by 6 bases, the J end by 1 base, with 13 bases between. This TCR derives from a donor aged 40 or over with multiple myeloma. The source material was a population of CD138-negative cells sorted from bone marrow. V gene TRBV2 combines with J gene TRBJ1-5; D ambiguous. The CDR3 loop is CASRLDATSNQPQHF. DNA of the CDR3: TGTGCCAGCAGGCTAGACGCGACAAGCAATCAGCCCCAGCATTTT.